What follows describes a single T cell receptor (beta chain). These data originate in a study of blood T cell repertoires in COVID-19. Looking at the study overall: PBMCs, B-cell-depleted T cells, or T cells provided the cDNA or gDNA that made up the material.

The CDR3 consists of 13 residues. The V and J ends lost 2 bases and 4 bases respectively, with 8 bases between them. Germline loops: CDR1 MNHEY, CDR2 SVGAGI. Assay: immunoSEQ multiplex PCR; the TCRdb copy retains only in-frame clones and omits some. The sample consists of tens of thousands of clones, approximately 81% of them appearing once. The sequenced sample was peripheral blood. The chain recombines TRBV6-5 with TRBJ1-2; D is perhaps TRBD1 (5 bases). The clonotype was recovered from a man older than 75 with active or convalescent COVID-19. CDR3 region: CASSYGGTYGYTF. CDR3 DNA: TGTGCCAGCAGTTACGGCGGGACCTATGGCTACACCTTC.